This TCR beta chain was captured by sequencing in a study of T cells in Graves' hyperthyroidism and ophthalmopathy. The CDR3 regions of TCR beta were amplified from RNA transcripts. The study used the HTBI primer set for a first-round RT-PCR of the TCR CDR3. One entry per CDR3 protein, called by TCRdb with MiXCR from the multiplex PCR reads. The repertoire holds under 400,000 distinct CDR3 sequences, approximately 14% seen once, with around a quarter in the top ten. The CDR3 has 14 amino acids. The germline V and J ends were trimmed by 5 bases and 6 bases, with 17 bases remaining between them. The germline CDR1 and CDR2 sequences are SGHRS and YFSETQ. This clonotype was detected many times.

This chain joins TRBV5-1 and TRBJ2-5, with D tentatively TRBD2 (5 bases). The TCR originated in a woman between 18 and 30 years old with Graves' hyperthyroidism that later progressed to Graves' ophthalmopathy. Material: blood. The CDR3 DNA reads as TGCGCCAGCAGAGGTAACCGGGAATTACAGACCCAGTACTTC. It specifies CASRGNRELQTQYF.